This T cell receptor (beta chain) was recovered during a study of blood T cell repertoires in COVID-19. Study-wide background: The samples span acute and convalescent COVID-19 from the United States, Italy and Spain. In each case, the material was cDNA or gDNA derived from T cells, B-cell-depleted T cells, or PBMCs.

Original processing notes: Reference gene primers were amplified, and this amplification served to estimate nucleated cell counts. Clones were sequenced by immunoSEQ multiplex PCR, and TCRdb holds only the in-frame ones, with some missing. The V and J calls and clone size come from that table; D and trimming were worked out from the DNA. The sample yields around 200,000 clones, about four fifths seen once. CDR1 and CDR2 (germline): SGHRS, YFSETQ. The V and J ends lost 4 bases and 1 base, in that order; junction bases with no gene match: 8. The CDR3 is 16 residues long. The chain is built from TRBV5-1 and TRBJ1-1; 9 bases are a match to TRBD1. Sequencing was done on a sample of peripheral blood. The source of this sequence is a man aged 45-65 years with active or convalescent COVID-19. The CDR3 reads CASSRDPGQGNTEAFF. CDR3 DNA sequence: TGCGCCAGCAGCCGAGACCCGGGACAGGGGAACACTGAAGCTTTCTTT.